This T cell receptor beta chain stems from a study of blood T cell repertoires in COVID-19. Study-level background: From the United States, Italy and Spain came samples of acute and convalescent COVID-19. The cDNA or gDNA used as material had been derived from T cells, B-cell-depleted T cells, or PBMCs.

Enrollment of patients from Seattle took place during active infection, with longitudinal follow-up. V shed 6 bases and J shed 1 base, with 9 bases lying between them. Germline-derived CDR1 and CDR2 are MNHEY and SMNVEV (reference sequence). The CDR3 sequence is 13 residues long. Original analysis: Estimates of nucleated cell counts were drawn from the amplification of reference gene primers. Repertoires were generated with immunoSEQ multiplex PCR, while TCRdb's copy carries only in-frame clones and drops some. The DNA gave D and trimming, while V, J and clone size come from that table. The table records around 480,000 clones, approximately 89% of them present only once.

The chain uses TRBV27 and TRBJ1-1; D might be TRBD1 (5 bases). The material sequenced was peripheral blood. The TCR was taken from a woman in her fifties or sixties with COVID-19, enrolled during active disease. This CDR3 reads CASRPQGNTEAFF. The CDR3 nucleotides read TGTGCCAGCAGGCCTCAGGGGAACACTGAAGCTTTCTTT.